What follows describes a single TCR beta chain. Its target antigen remains unknown. Nothing much larger sits one base from this clone, and base qualities are not available. The library was generated by the immunoSEQ multiplex PCR assay. For the original study's pipeline: A statistical classification framework was built for diagnosing cytomegalovirus status from the catalog of TCR beta chain sequences. TCRdb limited this immuneACCESS table to in-frame rearrangements with V and J called. A share of clones is missing; checked studies link under half to unresolved V genes, and the rest is unexplained. Clone size and V and J calls were adopted from that table, with D and trimming inferred from the DNA. The sample contains around 300,000 clones, about nine tenths of them found a single time. The ten biggest clones cover 1.2% of the sample. The germline V gene (reference sequence) gives CDR1 as GTSNPN and CDR2 as SVGIG. Including the terminal cysteine and phenylalanine, the CDR3 comprises 15 residues. This entry keeps only the CDR3 DNA: 45 bases, framed from base 1. V loses 4 bases, J loses 0 bases, and the germline ends lie 15 bases apart.

The data stem from a study of cytomegalovirus exposure and HLA in healthy donors (dated by TCRdb to between 2016 and 2019). In the study overall: According to a later analysis, one platform produced both the approximately 110 validation repertoires and the 666 repertoires of the first cohort. The aim of the study was to test whether cataloging public T cell receptors could identify signatures of past pathogen exposure. Besides the first cohort of 666 subjects, a separate validation cohort made up of 90 to 150 different subjects was used. To predict cytomegalovirus infection status, the study combined high-throughput TCR immunosequencing, statistical association of individual TCRs with disease status, and machine learning. Here is what the overall study found, with its caveats: A total of roughly 160 TCR beta chains were listed by the study as associated with cytomegalovirus. In a later analysis, TCRs clustered in the first cohort were found to also tend to co-occur in the roughly 120 validation repertoires, with approximately 94% of cluster scores above 0. The classifier was reported to diagnose cytomegalovirus status with high specificity and sensitivity in both the original cohort and the validation cohort. Most TCR sequences were seen in very few donors, while some public TCRs were found in many individuals. The authors suggested that the approach could potentially be generalized to other disease states and immunological phenotypes. All 120 or so repertoires were used to score co-occurrence in the validation cohort in a later analysis, because that analysis had no HLA typing for the cohort. A few of the identified cytomegalovirus-associated TCR beta chains were confirmed in vitro to be specific for cytomegalovirus antigens.

Donors formed part of the validation cohort, which comprised 120 subjects and was distinct from the first cohort of 670 or so subjects. Recombination joined TRBV30 with TRBJ1-2; possibly the D gene is TRBD1, per 5 matching bases. The sequence derives from a woman aged 25 to 45 in good health and CMV-seropositive. Sequenced input: PBMCs. The CDR3 region has the sequence CAWTALGGANYGYTF. The bases read TGTGCCTGGACCGCCTTAGGAGGGGCTAACTATGGCTACACCTTC.